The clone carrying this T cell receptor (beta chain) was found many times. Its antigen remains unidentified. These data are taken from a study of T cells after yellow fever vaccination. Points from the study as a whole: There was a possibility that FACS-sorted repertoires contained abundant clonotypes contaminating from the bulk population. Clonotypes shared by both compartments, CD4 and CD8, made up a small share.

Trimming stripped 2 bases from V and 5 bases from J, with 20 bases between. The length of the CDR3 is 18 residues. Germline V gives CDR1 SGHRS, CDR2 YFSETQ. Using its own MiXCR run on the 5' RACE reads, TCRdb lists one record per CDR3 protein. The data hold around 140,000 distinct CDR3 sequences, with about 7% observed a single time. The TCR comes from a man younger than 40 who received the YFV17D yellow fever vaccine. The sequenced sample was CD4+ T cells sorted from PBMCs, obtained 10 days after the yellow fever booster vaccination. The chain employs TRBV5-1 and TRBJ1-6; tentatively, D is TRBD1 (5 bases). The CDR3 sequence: CASSLSRDSGPNNSPLHF. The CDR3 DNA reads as TGCGCCAGCAGCTTATCCCGTGATTCGGGACCGAATAATTCACCCCTCCACTTT.